The clone carrying this TCR beta chain was counted between two and nine times. Its target is unknown. Repertoires were generated with immunoSEQ multiplex PCR, while TCRdb's copy carries only in-frame clones and drops some. Among about 160,000 clones listed, around 88% were seen once. Germline values: CDR1 SGDLS, CDR2 YYNGEE. This CDR3 spans 17 amino acids. V shed 3 bases and J 4 bases; nucleotides not matched to a gene: 13. The sample belongs to a study of cytomegalovirus exposure and HLA in healthy donors. General study results and limits: Cytomegalovirus association was listed for 150 to 200 TCR beta chains. According to a subsequent analysis, TCR clusters identified in the first cohort showed a tendency to co-occur across the roughly 130 validation repertoires.

The sequencing sample was made of PBMCs. This clonotype was sampled from a woman in her late teens or twenties in good health and CMV-seronegative. The rearrangement uses TRBV9 and TRBJ1-2, with 9 positions matching TRBD1. The chain's CDR3 is CASSADTRDRAVYGYTF. CDR3 coding DNA: TGTGCCAGCAGCGCGGACACTAGGGACAGGGCAGTCTATGGCTACACCTTC.